Described below is a single T cell receptor beta chain sequence and its context. No antigen is known for it. This sample is part of a study of T cells expressing NK-cell markers. Overall study findings and caveats: Dominant NKG2C+ clonotype frequencies of roughly 1.0-8% of CD8+ T cells were measured in six or seven donors. Several donors likewise had their CD3+CD56-NKG2C+ fraction led by these clonotypes.

It was by 5'RACE template switching with UMIs that TCR beta cDNA was made. TCRdb reprocessed the 5' RACE reads, keeping one entry per CDR3 protein, no DNA. This sample's table reports 150,000 to 200,000 distinct CDR3 sequences. The V gene's germline CDR1 is SGHTA and CDR2 FQGTGA. The CDR3 runs 16 residues. Sequenced input: blood T cells: a sorted CD56 or NKG2C T cell subset, CD4+ or CD8+ T cells, or bulk PBMC T cells (not recorded which). This chain connects TRBV7-3 to TRBJ2-6. The origin of this receptor is a woman between 18 and 70 years old in good health. CDR3 region: CASSLNPVSGANVLTF. The variable domain in full, completed from reference TRBV7-3 and TRBJ2-6, reads GAGVSQTPSNKVTEKGKYVELRCDPISGHTALYWYRQSLGQGPEFLIYFQGTGAADDSGLPNDRFFAVRPEGSVSTLKIQRTERGDSAVYLCASSLNPVSGANVLTFGAGSRLTVL.